This T cell receptor beta chain was obtained from a study of T cell responses to AZD1222 COVID-19 vaccine. Study results and limitations: Increases in Spike-specific TCR breadth and depth were seen after two AZD1222 doses. Nearly half of spike-specific TCRs reportedly target variant regions that are unmutated in the B.1.351 and B.1.1.7 variants. Repertoires in all cases were sampled only once the peak T cell response had passed. Researchers report vaccine-associated CD4 TCRs spanning spike, with dominance at 160-218 and 743-854.

Points on this clone: The antigen remains unidentified.

The V gene end was trimmed by 4 bases and the J gene end by 0 bases; junction bases not matched to a gene: 5. The germline gives CDR1 SGHRS, CDR2 YFSETQ. CDR3 length: 16 residues. Generated by immunoSEQ multiplex PCR, the TCRdb table keeps only in-frame clones and is missing some. The repertoire holds about 200,000 clones, roughly 91% seen once, with 0.95% to 1.1% in the top ten. The TCR sequence derives from an adult in good health. The rearrangement links TRBV5-1 to TRBJ1-4, with 8 bases identical to TRBD1. Specimen: peripheral blood, collected on day 0 of MenACWY control vaccination. The CDR3 reads CASSPGTGATNEKLFF. The CDR3 region has the DNA TGCGCCAGCAGCCCCGGGACAGGCGCAACTAATGAAAAACTGTTTTTT.